This T cell receptor (beta chain) was sequenced during a study of blood T cells in healthy people across ages. This clonotype occurred many times. The target antigen is unknown. Study-wide findings and caveats: Diversity was higher, and naive CD4+ cells more numerous, in long-lived donors than in aged donors.

The junction had 3 bases not matched to a gene; V was cut back by 2 bases and J by 4 bases. Looked up from germline, CDR1 is LGHDT and CDR2 is YNNKEL (reference sequence). CDR3 length: 15 amino acids. The use of a sample-barcoded 5' primer and a J-beta primer mix characterized a second PCR of roughly 6 to 11 cycles. Each cDNA molecule received a tag from a template-switch adaptor that had 12 random nucleotides. MiXCR was run by TCRdb on the 5' RACE reads, yielding one entry per CDR3 protein. The sample includes some 640,000 distinct CDR3 sequences, about 30% of them seen just once. The specimen sequenced was blood. The receptor's source is an elderly woman in good health. This sequence joins TRBV3-1 and TRBJ2-7; 12 nucleotides match TRBD2. The DNA of the CDR3 is TGTGCCAGCAGCCAACAACTAGCGGGGGGTTACGAGCAGTACTTC. As protein: CASSQQLAGGYEQYF.